What follows are 17 T cell receptor beta chains derived from one specimen sequenced in a study of tissue T cells after allogeneic stem cell transplantation. Clones were sequenced by immunoSEQ multiplex PCR, and TCRdb holds only the in-frame ones, with some missing. The data hold 8,500 to 10,000 clones, with under 40% observed a single time. The time point here: mouse harvest day 14 after allogeneic transplant. Tail vein injection delivered 10^7 T-cell-depleted bone marrow cells and 10^6 splenic CD5+ T cells. The source material was skin. Receptors originate from a female BALB/c mouse given C57BL/6 T cells with graft-versus-host disease after an allogeneic hematopoietic cell transplant.

For this clone: The listed genes are named as in mouse. The read gets to within 1 residue of the CDR3 end, and the germline J gene fills in the rest. The genes are TRBV5 and TRBJ1-4, with D unresolved. Trimming stripped 0 bases from V and 0 bases from J, with 5 bases between. The germline V gene encodes CDR1 LGHNA and CDR2 YNLKQL (reference sequence). The CDR3 has 15 residues. This chain's CDR3 is CASSQEIFSNERLFF. The CDR3 bases that were read are TGTGCCAGCAGCCAAGAGATCTTTTCCAACGAAAGATTATTT.

Remarks on this clone: The genes are named according to mouse. Read data end 1 residue before the CDR3 end; the end is taken from the germline J gene. V and J are TRBV23 and TRBJ2-7; TRBD2, as called in the table, went unchecked against the DNA. The CDR3 totals 14 residues. Germline loops: CDR1 KGHTA, CDR2 FQNQQP. The part of the CDR3 DNA that was read is TGCTCCAGCAGTCCGGGGGGGGCATTCTATGAACAGTAC. This sequence encodes CSSSPGGAFYEQY. The full CDR3 reads CSSSPGGAFYEQYF.

Worth noting for this clone: Gene names are mouse gene names. The CDR3 end is not reached by the read, which stops 1 residue before it; the germline J gene fills it in. Other DNA sequences within the sample encode an identical CDR3. The rearrangement links TRBV3 to TRBJ1-1; D is unclear. CDR1 is SNHLY, CDR2 FYNGKV, per germline (reference sequence). The CDR3 loop spans 13 amino acids. Trimming removed 2 bases from V and 1 base from J, with 5 bases in between. CDR3 protein: CASSLRVNTEVFF. The CDR3 bases that were read are TGTGCCAGCAGCTTACGGGTAAACACAGAAGTCTTC.

With regard to this clone: Genes and germline are mouse. CDR3 residues: CASSAETLYF. The CDR3 bases that were read are TGTGCCAGCAGTGCAGAAACGCTGTAT. The rearrangement uses TRBV13-1 and TRBJ2-3; no clear D gene. The CDR3 extends 1 residue past the end of the read, so its final part is completed from the germline J gene. Trimming shortened V by 3 bases and J by 4 bases, and 0 bases separated the two germline ends. The CDR3 loop spans 10 amino acids. Germline CDR1 and CDR2: NSHNY and SYGAGN.

The table lists this clone with a count of one. Mouse gene names and germline throughout. The read is 1 residue too short to cover the CDR3 end, so that end is filled in from the germline J gene. The chain uses TRBV2 and TRBJ1-2, with TRBD1 matching over 9 bases. Germline CDR1 is LGHNA and CDR2 is YSYQKL. V gave up 2 bases and J gave up 4 bases; unmatched junction bases: 5. The CDR3 runs 15 residues. The sequenced part of the CDR3 DNA is TGTGCCAGCAGCCAAACACAGGGGGCGGGCTCCGACTACACC. As protein: CASSQTQGAGSDYT. The CDR3 reads in full as CASSQTQGAGSDYTF.

By share of the sample, this clone is medium-sized. The listed genes are named as in mouse. The CDR3 goes on 1 residue after the read ends, and that part is filled in from the germline J gene. This chain links TRBV23 with TRBJ2-4; TRBD1, as called in the table, went unchecked against the DNA. CDR3 length: 14 residues. CDR1 KGHTA and CDR2 FQNQQP come from the germline V gene. The DNA read from the CDR3 is TGCTCCAGCAGTCTCCGGGACAATCAAAACACCTTGTAC. Amino acids: CSSSLRDNQNTLY. The CDR3 as a whole reads CSSSLRDNQNTLYF.

Only a few counts were recorded for this clone. The gene symbols are mouse symbols. The read comes to an end 1 residue before the CDR3 does, leaving the germline J gene to fill in the end. This chain joins TRBV26 and TRBJ1-6; D uncertain. TRBJ1-6 is an open reading frame whose function is uncertain. Germline lookup yields CDR1 KGHPV and CDR2 FQNQEV (reference sequence). This CDR3 contains 14 residues. V lost 5 bases to trimming and J lost 0 bases, with 5 bases between them. The CDR3 bases that were read are TGTGCCAGCAGTGGATATTCCTATAATTCGCCCCTCTAC. This gives the protein CASSGYSYNSPLY. The complete CDR3 sequence is CASSGYSYNSPLYF.

As for this clone: Any gene name here is a mouse gene name. The missing CDR3 end, 1 residue past where the read stops, is filled in from the germline J gene. The rearrangement joins TRBV3 to TRBJ1-4; TRBD1 is a possible D gene (6 bases). The CDR3 extends over 15 amino acids. Germline lookup yields CDR1 SNHLY and CDR2 FYNGKV (reference sequence). Trimming removed 5 bases from V and 0 bases from J, with 10 bases in between. CDR3 loop: CASSMTGISNERLFF. The sequenced part of the CDR3 DNA is TGTGCCAGCAGCATGACAGGAATTTCCAACGAAAGATTATTT.

This clone has a handful of counts. Gene names are the mouse ones. The read falls 1 residue short of the CDR3 end, and the missing part is taken from the germline J gene. Other DNA sequences in this sample translate to the same CDR3. The V call is TRBV26, the J call TRBJ1-1; D is uncertain. The CDR3 has 13 amino acids. With 4 bases removed from V and 0 bases from J, the gap between germline ends came to 6 bases. Per the germline V gene, CDR1 is KGHPV and CDR2 is FQNQEV (reference sequence). Partial CDR3 DNA: TGTGCCAGCAGTCCGGGTTCAAACACAGAAGTCTTC. The encoded protein is CASSPGSNTEVF. The full CDR3 is CASSPGSNTEVFF.

Turning to this clone: Mouse germline and gene names are used. CDR3: CASSDGDKYEQYF. The DNA read from the CDR3 is TGTGCCAGCAGTGATGGGGACAAATATGAACAGTAC. The gene calls are TRBV13-1 and TRBJ2-7; tentatively, D is TRBD1 (6 bases). The read falls 1 residue short of the CDR3 end, and the missing part is taken from the germline J gene. This CDR3 has 13 residues. V shed 0 bases and J shed 4 bases, with 8 bases lying between them. Germline assignment: CDR1 NSHNY and CDR2 SYGAGN.

This clone was picked up a small number of times. Gene labels here are mouse ones. The read ends 1 residue early relative to the CDR3; the germline J gene fills the gap. The chain is built from TRBV26 and TRBJ1-1; 8 bases align to TRBD1. Germline trimming cut 4 bases from V and 5 bases from J; bases unmatched to any gene: 3. Per germline, CDR1 KGHPV and CDR2 FQNQEV (reference sequence). This CDR3 has 13 residues. The covered CDR3 bases are TGTGCCAGCAGTCCCCACAGGGGGACAGAAGTCTTC. This gives the protein CASSPHRGTEVF. Given in full, the CDR3 is CASSPHRGTEVFF.

Worth noting for this clone: Gene names and germline refer to mouse. The covered CDR3 bases are TGCACCTGCAGTCCACTGGGGTTCGAAAACACCTTGTAC. Its translation: CTCSPLGFENTLY. The full CDR3 is CTCSPLGFENTLYF. This chain joins TRBV1 and TRBJ2-4, with 7 nucleotides matching TRBD2. The read falls 1 residue short of the CDR3 end, and the missing part is taken from the germline J gene. Trimming removed 5 bases from V and 4 bases from J; junction bases left unmatched: 6. The CDR3 runs to 14 residues. Germline CDR1 reads NSQYPW; CDR2 reads LRSPGD (reference sequence).

In regard to this clone: Mouse names are used for the genes. The sequenced fragment ends 1 residue before the CDR3 boundary, so the rest is inferred from the germline J gene. The chain employs TRBV13-2 and TRBJ2-5; 9 bases match TRBD2. The germline gives CDR1 NNHNN, CDR2 SYGAGS (reference sequence). Trimming at V came to 4 bases and at J to 3 bases, leaving 0 bases not matched to a gene. The CDR3 is made up of 13 amino acids. The CDR3 reads CASGLGGQDTQYF. Partial CDR3 DNA: TGTGCCAGCGGTCTGGGGGGGCAAGACACCCAGTAC.

This clone was detected a few times. Germline and genes here are mouse. The read falls 1 residue short of the CDR3 end, and the missing part is taken from the germline J gene. The chain carries TRBV4 and TRBJ1-1; 8 bases line up with TRBD1. The germline V gene has CDR1 LGHDT and CDR2 YNNKQL (reference sequence). J lost 4 bases, V lost 3 bases, and 4 bases had no gene match. The CDR3 length is 14 residues. The covered CDR3 bases are TGTGCCAGCAGCTACAGGGGGCGGACCACAGAAGTCTTC. It specifies CASSYRGRTTEVF. The whole CDR3 sequence is CASSYRGRTTEVFF.

Notes on this clone: Gene names denote mouse genes. Read sequence stops 1 residue before the CDR3 end, and the germline J gene provides the missing end. This chain connects TRBV3 to TRBJ2-3; TRBD1 matches 7 bases. The germline V gene has CDR1 SNHLY and CDR2 FYNGKV (reference sequence). J lost 1 base, V lost 1 base, and 2 bases had no gene match. There are 15 residues in the CDR3. The CDR3 bases that were read are TGTGCCAGCAGCTTAGTAGGACAGGGTGCAGAAACGCTGTAT. Translated, it gives CASSLVGQGAETLY. Given in full, the CDR3 is CASSLVGQGAETLYF.

In the case of this clone: Gene names and germline refer to mouse. The observed sequence ends 1 residue before the CDR3 terminus, with the missing tail filled in from the germline J gene. This chain connects TRBV5 to TRBJ2-1; D uncertain. V was trimmed by 0 bases and J by 3 bases, leaving 9 bases between them. This CDR3 has 15 residues. Germline CDR1 LGHNA, CDR2 YNLKQL (reference sequence). CDR3 amino acids: CASSQDSGAYAEQFF. The CDR3 DNA, read in part, is TGTGCCAGCAGCCAAGATTCGGGAGCCTATGCTGAGCAGTTC.

For this clone: The genes and germline here are from mouse. The read terminates 1 residue before the CDR3 end, so the remaining end is supplied by the germline J gene. The rearrangement joins TRBV26 to TRBJ2-7, with 10 bases matching TRBD1. Trimming at V came to 4 bases and at J to 6 bases, leaving 3 bases not matched to a gene. This CDR3 comprises 13 residues. Per the germline V gene, CDR1 is KGHPV and CDR2 is FQNQEV (reference sequence). This CDR3 is CASSPDRGSEQYF. CDR3 DNA, as far as it was read: TGTGCCAGCAGTCCGGACAGGGGGTCTGAACAGTAC.